Each of the 29 T cell receptor beta chains below was sequenced from the same sample in a study of blood T cell repertoires in COVID-19. Measured with immunoSEQ multiplex PCR; TCRdb has only the in-frame clones, and not every one. Seen here are roughly 300,000 clones, about 89% observed once, and the top ten hold 7.8%. Sequencing was done on a sample of peripheral blood. These receptors all stem from a woman in her forties or fifties who had recovered from COVID-19.

This chain joins TRBV28 and TRBJ1-1; D not resolved. The CDR3 loop spans 14 amino acids. The V end lost 3 bases, the J end lost 4 bases, and 12 bases lay between the germline ends. Per germline, CDR1 MDHEN and CDR2 SYDVKM. The DNA for the CDR3 is TGTGCCAGCAGTTTTGTGGAGGGCGGCACTGAAGCTTTCTTT. Its translation is CASSFVEGGTEAFF. The full variable domain, with the rest looked up from reference TRBV28 and TRBJ1-1, is DVKVTQSSRYLVKRTGEKVFLECVQDMDHENMFWYRQDPGLGLRLIYFSYDVKMKEKGDIPEGYSVSREKKERFSLILESASTNQTSMYLCASSFVEGGTEAFFGQGTRLTVV.

This sequence joins TRBV10-3 and TRBJ1-1, with TRBD1 as a possible D gene (5 bases). V was clipped by 0 bases and J by 5 bases, with 13 bases between them. CDR1 ENHRY and CDR2 SYGVKD come from the germline V gene. This CDR3 is built from 15 residues. The CDR3 loop is CAISESGGVETEAFF. The CDR3 region has the DNA TGTGCCATCAGTGAGTCCGGGGGGGTAGAGACTGAAGCTTTCTTT.

The rearrangement links TRBV28 to TRBJ2-7, with D tentatively TRBD1 (5 bases). This CDR3 spans 19 amino acids. CDR1 is MDHEN, CDR2 SYDVKM, per germline. The V gene lost 6 bases and the J gene lost 1 base, with 28 bases spanning the gap. The CDR3 protein is CASSLSFGASRHTSYEQYF. CDR3 in DNA: TGTGCCAGCAGCCTAAGCTTTGGGGCCTCGCGACATACTTCCTACGAGCAGTACTTC.

This clone has just one count. The CDR3 DNA follows: TGTGCCAGCAGTTTTCTGACAGGGGCAGGGTATGGCTACACCTTC. It codes for CASSFLTGAGYGYTF. The chain employs TRBV28 and TRBJ1-2; 8 bases map to TRBD1. This CDR3 region has 15 residues. The germline V gene has CDR1 MDHEN and CDR2 SYDVKM. V lost 3 bases, J lost 5 bases, and 8 bases stayed unmatched.

This clone occurred once. The chain couples TRBV6-5 to TRBJ1-2; D unclear. Germline values: CDR1 MNHEY, CDR2 SVGAGI. CDR3 length equals 14 residues. The germline V and J ends were trimmed by 0 bases and 3 bases, with 8 bases remaining between them. This chain's CDR3 is CASSYSYRDYGYTF. CDR3 DNA: TGTGCCAGCAGTTACTCGTACAGAGACTATGGCTACACCTTC.

The chain couples TRBV28 to TRBJ1-5; no definite D call. Trimming removed 5 bases from V and 4 bases from J, with 12 bases in between. The CDR3 has 14 amino acids. CDR1 is MDHEN, CDR2 SYDVKM, per germline. Written as DNA, the CDR3 is TGTGCCAGCAGTCAACCACTCCCTAATCAGCCCCAGCATTTT. This gives the protein CASSQPLPNQPQHF.

The V call is TRBV28, the J call TRBJ1-2; 8 bases match TRBD1. Trimming at V came to 5 bases and at J to 8 bases, leaving 10 bases not matched to a gene. The CDR3 is 14 residues long. Per germline, CDR1 MDHEN and CDR2 SYDVKM. CDR3 in DNA: TGTGCCAGCAGTCTACCCCGGACAGGGCTCGGCTACACCTTC. Protein sequence: CASSLPRTGLGYTF.

This chain links TRBV7-9 with TRBJ2-7; 8 nucleotides line up with TRBD1. Germline CDR1 reads SEHNR; CDR2 reads FQNEAQ (reference sequence). The CDR3 has 14 amino acids. V lost 5 bases, J lost 2 bases, and 5 bases stayed unmatched. The CDR3 bases are TGTGCCAGCAGCCTACAGGGGGGCGCCTACGAGCAGTACTTC. Protein product: CASSLQGGAYEQYF.

A single count supports this clone. V is TRBV5-6 and J is TRBJ2-5; 12 bases map to TRBD2. V dropped 4 bases and J dropped 5; count of bases not matched to a gene: 6. CDR1 and CDR2 (germline): SGHDT, YYEEEE. CDR3 length: 15 residues. CDR3 amino acids: CASSQGLAGYETQYF. Written as DNA, the CDR3 is TGTGCCAGCAGCCAAGGACTAGCGGGGTACGAGACCCAGTACTTC.

This clone was detected only a few times. The rearrangement joins TRBV7-9 to TRBJ2-5; no reliable D call. The CDR3 runs 13 residues. Germline values: CDR1 SEHNR, CDR2 FQNEAQ (reference sequence). V was pared by 3 bases and J by 5 bases, with 10 bases between. The CDR3, as DNA: TGTGCCAGCAGCTTTCACTATGAGGAGACCCAGTACTTC. Its translation is CASSFHYEETQYF. The variable domain in full, completed from reference TRBV7-9 and TRBJ2-5, reads DTGVSQNPRHKITKRGQNVTFRCDPISEHNRLYWYRQTLGQGPEFLTYFQNEAQLEKSRLLSDRFSAERPKGSFSTLEIQRTEQGDSAMYLCASSFHYEETQYFGPGTRLLVL.

Of note for this clone: Other DNA sequences of this sample code for an identical CDR3. This chain joins TRBV7-2 and TRBJ1-4; 11 nucleotides align to TRBD1. The CDR3 totals 15 residues. Germline V gene sequence: CDR1 SGHTA, CDR2 FQGNSA. V shed 2 bases, J shed 7 bases, and the junction held 3 bases outside the gene matches. The CDR3 reads CASSLSGTGGEKLFF. DNA for the CDR3: TGTGCCAGCAGCTTATCAGGGACAGGGGGTGAAAAACTGTTTTTT. Variable domain in full (rest from reference TRBV7-2 and TRBJ1-4): GAGVSQSPSNKVTEKGKDVELRCDPISGHTALYWYRQSLGQGLEFLIYFQGNSAPDKSGLPSDRFSAERTGGSVSTLTIQRTQQEDSAVYLCASSLSGTGGEKLFFGSGTQLSVL.

In its sample, this clone was seen once. This chain links TRBV3-1 (or the pseudogene TRBV3-2) with TRBJ2-7, with D uncertain. Germline V gene data show CDR1 as LGHDT and CDR2 as YNNKEL (reference sequence). The germline V and J ends were trimmed by 4 bases and 2 bases, with 15 bases remaining between them. CDR3 length: 15 residues. The CDR3: CASSRDTARTYEQYF. In DNA, the CDR3 is TGTGCCAGCAGCCGTGATACAGCAAGAACCTACGAGCAGTACTTC.

The chain employs TRBV30 and TRBJ1-2, with D perhaps matching TRBD1 (5 bases). Trimming took 5 bases from V and 10 from J, leaving 20 bases between them. The germline CDR1 and CDR2 sequences are GTSNPN and SVGIG (reference sequence). This CDR3 has 13 amino acids. This CDR3 reads CAWGLSGPQAYTF. For the CDR3, the DNA is TGTGCCTGGGGTCTTTCAGGGCCCCAAGCCTACACCTTC.

This clone was picked up a small number of times. V is TRBV28 and J is TRBJ1-5; TRBD1 might be the D (5 bases). Germline V CDR1 and CDR2: MDHEN, SYDVKM. The CDR3 totals 16 residues. The ends were cut back, 3 bases at V and 7 bases at J, with 19 bases in the middle. The CDR3 DNA follows: TGTGCCAGCAGTTTCCCGGCAGGGCGAATAGGACAGCCCCAGCATTTT. This sequence encodes CASSFPAGRIGQPQHF.

The V gene is TRBV13, the J gene TRBJ2-2; TRBD2 is a possible D gene (5 bases). The germline gives CDR1 PRHDT, CDR2 FYEKMQ (reference sequence). The CDR3 covers 14 residues. Trimming shortened V by 5 bases and J by 6 bases, and 13 bases separated the two germline ends. The CDR3 DNA is TGTGCCAGCAGCCCCGGACTCTCTTCCGGGGAGCTGTTTTTT. This encodes CASSPGLSSGELFF.

The J gene is TRBJ2-3, the V gene TRBV5-6, with 12 nucleotides matching TRBD2. Germline V gene lookup returns CDR1 SGHDT and CDR2 YYEEEE. This CDR3 comprises 18 residues. V was pared by 2 bases and J by 0 bases, with 7 bases of the junction left unmatched. The CDR3 spells CASSFFLGTSGSTDTQYF. CDR3 in DNA: TGTGCCAGCAGCTTCTTCCTGGGGACTAGCGGGAGCACAGATACGCAGTATTTT.

The CDR3 sequence: CASNGQGEVGYTF. The CDR3 DNA is TGTGCCAGCAATGGACAGGGGGAAGTTGGCTACACCTTC. The V call is TRBV6-6, the J call TRBJ1-2, with 10 bases that match TRBD1. The CDR3 is 13 amino acids. With 7 bases clipped from V and 7 bases from J, the junction kept 6 bases outside the gene matches. From germline, CDR1 is MNHNY and CDR2 SVGAGI (reference sequence).

The rearrangement uses TRBV7-2 and TRBJ2-2, with D uncertain. The CDR3 extends over 14 amino acids. The germline gives CDR1 SGHTA, CDR2 FQGNSA. V was trimmed by 1 base and J by 6 bases, leaving 9 bases between them. The CDR3 sequence: CASSLDGLAGELFF. The CDR3 region has the DNA TGTGCCAGCAGCTTAGATGGCCTCGCCGGGGAGCTGTTTTTT.

This chain links TRBV7-6 with TRBJ2-1; tentatively, D is TRBD2 (5 bases). CDR3 length equals 16 residues. The germline V gene encodes CDR1 SGHVS and CDR2 FNYEAQ. Between the trimmed V and J ends, which lost 0 bases and 0 bases, there was a span of 9 bases. The CDR3 loop is CASSLASGSSYNEQFF. CDR3 nucleotide sequence: TGTGCCAGCAGCTTAGCTTCGGGGAGCTCCTACAATGAGCAGTTCTTC.

This chain joins TRBV6-2 or TRBV6-3 and TRBJ2-3; perhaps TRBD2 as D (6 bases). CDR1 is MNHEY and CDR2 is SVGEGT in the germline V gene. Trimming shortened V by 6 bases and J by 4 bases, and 14 bases separated the two germline ends. The CDR3 covers 14 residues. The CDR3 loop reads CASSPLAISDTQYF. CDR3 in DNA: TGTGCCAGCAGCCCGCTAGCGATCTCAGATACGCAGTATTTT.

The V gene is TRBV27, the J gene TRBJ1-3; D unclear. Germline lookup yields CDR1 MNHEY and CDR2 SMNVEV (reference sequence). V lost 0 bases and J lost 4, with 10 bases in between. This CDR3 is 15 amino acids long. The CDR3 nucleotides are TGTGCCAGCAGTTTATCAAGAGCTCCCGGAAACACCATATATTTT. It specifies CASSLSRAPGNTIYF.

This chain uses TRBV19 with TRBJ1-5, with 8 bases fitting TRBD1. Trimming cost V 9 bases and J 2 bases; bases outside gene matches: 15. The CDR3 runs 17 residues. In germline, CDR1 is LNHDA, CDR2 SQIVND (reference sequence). CDR3 region: CASRTGSLNGGNQPQHF. In nucleotides, the CDR3 is TGTGCCAGCAGGACAGGGTCCCTCAACGGTGGCAATCAGCCCCAGCATTTT.

The V gene is TRBV5-1, the J gene TRBJ2-7; TRBD2 aligns across 9 bases. The germline CDR1 and CDR2 sequences are SGHRS and YFSETQ. This CDR3 has 14 amino acids. J was trimmed by 5 bases and V by 4 bases; bases with no gene match: 7. The CDR3 nucleotides read TGCGCCAGCAGCAAAGCGCGGGAGGGGGACGAGCAGTACTTC. Translated, it gives CASSKAREGDEQYF.

This clone was counted once. The chain recombines TRBV2 with TRBJ1-6, with D hard to call. The CDR3 consists of 14 residues. Trimming took 7 bases from V and 9 from J, leaving 16 bases between them. The germline gives CDR1 SNHLY, CDR2 FYNNEI. CDR3 protein: CASTEGGFSSPLHF. CDR3 nucleotides: TGTGCCAGCACCGAAGGAGGCTTTAGTTCACCCCTCCACTTT.

This clone was seen more than once but under ten times. Here the CDR3 DNA reads TGTGCCATCAGTGAGTGGACAGGGAGCACCGGGGAGCTGTTTTTT. Its protein product is CAISEWTGSTGELFF. The V call is TRBV10-3, the J call TRBJ2-2; 8 bases agree with TRBD1. V shed 1 base and J 4 bases; nucleotides not matched to a gene: 2. The CDR3 is 15 amino acids. Germline V gene lookup returns CDR1 ENHRY and CDR2 SYGVKD.

J is TRBJ1-1 and V is TRBV6-5; no clear D gene. This CDR3 spans 16 amino acids. V was trimmed by 0 bases and J by 2 bases, leaving 13 bases between them. CDR1 is MNHEY and CDR2 is SVGAGI in the germline V gene. CDR3 nucleotides: TGTGCCAGCAGTTACTCCTGGCTGGGCAGAAACACTGAAGCTTTCTTT. Residues: CASSYSWLGRNTEAFF.

This clone came up a few times. The chain is built from TRBV29-1 and TRBJ2-7, with TRBD1 identical over 9 bases. Germline CDR1 is SQVTM and CDR2 is ANQGSEA. The CDR3 runs to 13 residues. Losses at the gene ends were 4 bases for V and 1 base for J; bases not matched to a gene: 2. CDR3 in amino acids: CSVGGTGSYEQYF. DNA of the CDR3: TGCAGCGTTGGTGGGACAGGGTCCTACGAGCAGTACTTC.

This clone was observed once. The chain recombines TRBV2 with TRBJ1-4; the match to TRBD1 covers 7 bases. The CDR3 has 14 amino acids. The V gene end was trimmed by 6 bases and the J gene end by 8 bases; junction bases not matched to a gene: 9. Germline V gene sequence: CDR1 SNHLY, CDR2 FYNNEI. The CDR3 here is CASRGTGVWEKLFF. For the CDR3, the DNA is TGTGCCAGCAGGGGAACAGGGGTCTGGGAAAAACTGTTTTTT.

The V and J genes are TRBV7-2 and TRBJ1-6; D unresolved. Per the germline V gene, CDR1 is SGHTA and CDR2 is FQGNSA. V dropped 5 bases and J dropped 4 bases, with 15 bases sitting between them. The CDR3 runs to 16 residues. The CDR3 sequence is CASSLGRTGYNSPLHF. The CDR3 DNA reads as TGTGCCAGCAGCCTCGGCCGGACTGGGTATAATTCACCCCTCCACTTT.